The 10 T cell receptor beta chains listed next were all sequenced from one sample in a study of cytomegalovirus exposure and HLA in healthy donors. PCR primers comprised 60 Vbeta and 13 Jbeta primers. Libraries were prepared by immunoSEQ multiplex PCR; TCRdb keeps only in-frame clonotypes and omits some of them. The sample holds about 140,000 clones; approximately 80% are singletons and the top ten take 4.5% to 5%. Sequencing was performed on PBMCs. These receptors all stem from a woman aged 45-59 years in good health and CMV-seronegative.

J is TRBJ1-2 and V is TRBV28; a weak D match, TRBD1 (5 bases). V was clipped by 7 bases and J by 1 base, with 22 bases between them. This CDR3 comprises 17 residues. Germline-derived CDR1 and CDR2 are MDHEN and SYDVKM. The CDR3, as DNA: TGTGCCAGCAACCAAACCCCCGGGGGGACTCATAACTATGGCTACACCTTC. Protein product: CASNQTPGGTHNYGYTF.

This chain joins TRBV9 and TRBJ1-3; 8 nucleotides line up with TRBD1. Trimming removed 2 bases from V and 4 bases from J; junction bases left unmatched: 5. Germline-derived CDR1 and CDR2 are SGDLS and YYNGEE. CDR3 length: 15 amino acids. The CDR3 protein is CASSVGTGSGNTIYF. CDR3 coding DNA: TGTGCCAGCAGCGTGGGGACAGGTTCAGGAAACACCATATATTTT.

The CDR3 reads CASSVASGGDEQYF. The CDR3 bases are TGTGCCAGCAGCGTAGCTTCAGGGGGCGACGAGCAGTACTTC. The chain has TRBV9 and TRBJ2-7; 8 bases are shared with TRBD1. This CDR3 is 14 amino acids long. The V and J ends lost 0 bases and 5 bases, in that order; junction bases with no gene match: 4. Per the germline V gene, CDR1 is SGDLS and CDR2 is YYNGEE.

This chain connects TRBV29-1 to TRBJ1-2, with 9 nucleotides matching TRBD1. This CDR3 spans 14 amino acids. The J segment lost 5 bases and the V segment lost 7 bases, leaving 11 bases of the junction unmatched. CDR1 SQVTM and CDR2 ANQGSEA come from the germline V gene. Here the CDR3 reads CSADPTGGSYGYTF. The CDR3 DNA reads TGCAGCGCCGACCCGACAGGGGGAAGTTATGGCTACACCTTC.

The rearrangement uses TRBV7-6 and TRBJ2-1, with 12 bases matching TRBD2. V was pared by 5 bases and J by 6 bases, with 8 bases of the junction left unmatched. In germline, CDR1 is SGHVS, CDR2 FNYEAQ. The CDR3 has 16 residues. The CDR3 region has the DNA TGTGCCAGCAGCCTAGGGGCTAGCGGGGGGGCCAATGAGCAGTTCTTC. This sequence encodes CASSLGASGGANEQFF. Combining the CDR3 with reference TRBV7-6 and TRBJ2-1 gives the whole variable domain GAGVSQSPRYKVTKRGQDVALRCDPISGHVSLYWYRQALGQGPEFLTYFNYEAQQDKSGLPNDRFSAERPEGSISTLTIQRTEQRDSAMYRCASSLGASGGANEQFFGPGTRLTVL.

The gene calls are TRBV9 and TRBJ2-1; 7 nucleotides match TRBD1. Trimming at V came to 3 bases and at J to 6 bases, leaving 15 bases not matched to a gene. CDR3 size: 17 residues. CDR1 and CDR2 from the germline V gene are SGDLS and YYNGEE. This CDR3 is CASSEGAGRARGNEQFF. CDR3 coding DNA: TGTGCCAGCAGCGAGGGGGCGGGTCGGGCCCGTGGCAATGAGCAGTTCTTC.

Comment on this clone: At one of its ends the junction is not consistent with the germline gene, which may arise from a read error. The rearrangement uses TRBV30 and TRBJ2-7; 9 bases are a match to TRBD1. Germline lookup yields CDR1 GTSNPN and CDR2 SVGIG (reference sequence). The length of the CDR3 is 11 residues. The CDR3 protein is CAWSYGTGLFF. In nucleotides, the CDR3 is TGTGCCTGGAGTTATGGGACAGGGCTCTTCTTC. Full variable domain (outside the CDR3, taken from reference TRBV30 and TRBJ2-7): SQTIHQWPATLVQPVGSPLSLECTVEGTSNPNLYWYRQAAGRGLQLLFYSVGIGQISSEVPQNLSASRPQDRQFILSSKKLLLSDSGFYLCAWSYGTGLFFGPGTRLTVT.

The CDR3: CASTPGGSGSLPYYGYTF. Written as DNA, the CDR3 is TGCGCCAGCACCCCGGGAGGGTCAGGGTCCTTGCCTTACTATGGCTACACCTTC. The rearrangement links TRBV5-1 to TRBJ1-2, with a tentative D call TRBD1 (5 bases). V lost 6 bases and J lost 3, with 27 bases in between. The CDR3 sequence is 18 residues long. CDR1 SGHRS and CDR2 YFSETQ come from the germline V gene.

This rearrangement joins TRBV28 to TRBJ1-6; 9 nucleotides match TRBD1. This CDR3 spans 15 amino acids. Losses at the gene ends were 4 bases for V and 10 bases for J; bases not matched to a gene: 8. Germline V CDR1 and CDR2: MDHEN, SYDVKM. The chain's CDR3 is CASSSPQGAYSPLHF. CDR3 bases: TGTGCCAGCAGTTCTCCACAGGGGGCCTACTCACCCCTCCACTTT.

The chain couples TRBV2 to TRBJ2-2, with 11 bases lining up with TRBD2. The V gene end was trimmed by 7 bases and the J gene end by 5 bases; junction bases not matched to a gene: 6. CDR3 length: 15 residues. Germline lookup yields CDR1 SNHLY and CDR2 FYNNEI. Here the CDR3 DNA reads TGTGCCAGCATACTAGCGGGGGCCGGGACCGGGGAGCTGTTTTTT. Translating gives CASILAGAGTGELFF. The whole variable domain, remainder taken from reference TRBV2 and TRBJ2-2, is EPEVTQTPSHQVTQMGQEVILRCVPISNHLYFYWYRQILGQKVEFLVSFYNNEISEKSEIFDDQFSVERPDGSNFTLKIRSTKLEDSAMYFCASILAGAGTGELFFGEGSRLTVL.